One sample yielded the 11 T cell receptor beta chains listed below, sequenced in a study of cytomegalovirus exposure and HLA in healthy donors. Primers for the PCR totalled 60 Vbeta and 13 Jbeta. Profiling relied on immunoSEQ multiplex PCR, and the TCRdb table lists in-frame clones only, not all of them. Of 120,000 to 150,000 clones in the sample, almost 85% were seen once. The material sequenced was PBMCs. The source of these receptors is a man aged 25 to 45 in good health and CMV-seropositive.

V gene TRBV6-5 combines with J gene TRBJ1-6; 9 nucleotides line up with TRBD1. J was trimmed by 10 bases and V by 6 bases; bases with no gene match: 10. CDR3 size: 15 residues. Germline CDR1 and CDR2: MNHEY and SVGAGI. For the CDR3, the DNA is TGTGCCAGCAGGGGACAGGGAAGGAGGGGATCACCCCTCCACTTT. Residues: CASRGQGRRGSPLHF.

The chain links TRBV2 to TRBJ1-5; D is unclear. V was clipped by 6 bases and J by 7 bases, with 19 bases between them. The CDR3 spans 15 residues. CDR1 and CDR2 (germline): SNHLY, FYNNEI. CDR3 sequence reads: CASSAHRGEFQPQHF. CDR3 DNA sequence: TGTGCCAGCAGCGCCCACCGGGGTGAGTTCCAGCCCCAGCATTTT.

The V and J genes are TRBV28 and TRBJ1-2; weak D call: TRBD1 (6 bases). The V gene lost 5 bases and the J gene lost 1 base, with 17 bases spanning the gap. Germline V gene data show CDR1 as MDHEN and CDR2 as SYDVKM. The CDR3 is made up of 16 amino acids. The CDR3 DNA follows: TGTGCCAGCAGTGGATGGGGGACACTCCTTAACTATGGCTACACCTTC. Translating it yields CASSGWGTLLNYGYTF.

J is TRBJ1-3 and V is TRBV5-6, with TRBD1 as a possible D gene (6 bases). Trimming cost V 5 bases and J 0 bases, with 15 bases left between them. The CDR3 contains 16 residues. CDR1 is SGHDT and CDR2 is YYEEEE in the germline V gene. The CDR3 is CASSIWTAGSGNTIYF. The CDR3 DNA is TGTGCCAGCAGTATATGGACAGCAGGCTCTGGAAACACCATATATTTT.

The rearrangement uses TRBV9 and TRBJ2-7; tentative D call: TRBD1 (6 bases). The CDR3 is 15 residues long. Deletions cut 0 bases from V and 2 bases from J, with 12 bases between. The germline gives CDR1 SGDLS, CDR2 YYNGEE. The CDR3 is CASSVETGPTYEQYF. The CDR3 coding sequence is TGTGCCAGCAGCGTAGAAACAGGGCCCACCTACGAGCAGTACTTC.

CDR3 protein: CASSLVTIGANEKLFF. DNA for the CDR3: TGTGCCAGCAGCTTAGTAACAATTGGGGCGAATGAAAAACTGTTTTTT. The chain links TRBV7-9 to TRBJ1-4; weak D call: TRBD1 (5 bases). The CDR3 spans 16 residues. CDR1 is SEHNR, CDR2 FQNEAQ, per germline (reference sequence). With 1 base removed from V and 5 bases from J, the gap between germline ends came to 14 bases.

This clone was seen just once. This chain links TRBV9 with TRBJ1-2; no clear D. CDR1 is SGDLS and CDR2 is YYNGEE in the germline V gene. The CDR3 runs to 16 residues. Between the trimmed V and J ends, which lost 4 bases and 4 bases, there was a span of 20 bases. DNA for the CDR3: TGTGCCAGCAGCTCCGATAAGGAGGGAACTATCTATGGCTACACCTTC. Its translation: CASSSDKEGTIYGYTF.

The CDR3 coding sequence is TGCGCCAGCAGCTCGGGACTAGCTCCCAGCGAGCAGTACTTC. Its protein product is CASSSGLAPSEQYF. J is TRBJ2-5 and V is TRBV5-1, with 9 bases identical to TRBD2. TRBJ2-7 explains the end of the DNA better; the J call may be wrong. The germline CDR1 and CDR2 sequences are SGHRS and YFSETQ. The CDR3 runs to 14 residues.

This clone was seen a single time. The CDR3 here is CASSQDWSSYNEQFF. CDR3 nucleotides: TGTGCCAGCAGCCAGGACTGGAGCTCCTACAATGAGCAGTTCTTC. The chain couples TRBV2 to TRBJ2-1; D might be TRBD2 (5 bases). Trimming took 6 bases from V and 0 from J, leaving 12 bases between them. Germline CDR1 reads SNHLY; CDR2 reads FYNNEI. The CDR3 spans 15 residues. Full variable domain (rest looked up from reference TRBV2 and TRBJ2-1): EPEVTQTPSHQVTQMGQEVILRCVPISNHLYFYWYRQILGQKVEFLVSFYNNEISEKSEIFDDQFSVERPDGSNFTLKIRSTKLEDSAMYFCASSQDWSSYNEQFFGPGTRLTVL.

This chain joins TRBV19 and TRBJ2-1; D is possibly TRBD2 (6 bases). Deletions cut 3 bases from V and 3 bases from J, with 9 bases between. The CDR3 totals 14 residues. CDR1 and CDR2 (germline): LNHDA, SQIVND (reference sequence). CDR3 coding DNA: TGTGCCAGTAGTATCGGAGCGGGCTACAATGAGCAGTTCTTC. Translation gives CASSIGAGYNEQFF.

V gene TRBV27 combines with J gene TRBJ2-2, with a weak D call TRBD2 (5 bases). Germline V gene data show CDR1 as MNHEY and CDR2 as SMNVEV (reference sequence). The CDR3 sequence is 18 residues long. Trimming cost V 0 bases and J 0 bases, with 14 bases left between them. The CDR3, as DNA: TGTGCCAGCAGTTTATCGAAGTTAGGGAGCGCGAACACCGGGGAGCTGTTTTTT. This sequence encodes CASSLSKLGSANTGELFF.